Listed here are 5 T cell receptor beta chains from one sample, sequenced in a study of T cell responses to AZD1222 COVID-19 vaccine. The assay was immunoSEQ multiplex PCR, and TCRdb's table has in-frame clones only and misses some. This sample has fewer than 120,000 clones, with around 92% found just once. The sequencing here drew on peripheral blood, taken on day 0 of AZD1222 vaccination. All receptors come from an adult in good health.

V gene TRBV5-4 combines with J gene TRBJ2-1; D unclear. CDR1 is SGHNT, CDR2 YYREEE, per germline (reference sequence). This CDR3 contains 15 residues. Trimming shortened V by 1 base and J by 4 bases, and 12 bases separated the two germline ends. The CDR3 region has the DNA TGTGCCAGCAGCTTGAATCGCGGAGCATACAATGAGCAGTTCTTC. Its protein product is CASSLNRGAYNEQFF. Full variable domain (remainder filled in from reference TRBV5-4 and TRBJ2-1): ETGVTQSPTHLIKTRGQQVTLRCSSQSGHNTVSWYQQALGQGPQFIFQYYREEENGRGNFPPRFSGLQFPNYSSELNVNALELDDSALYLCASSLNRGAYNEQFFGPGTRLTVL.

The rearrangement links TRBV28 to TRBJ1-2; D gene ambiguous. The CDR3 loop spans 15 amino acids. The V and J ends lost 3 bases and 0 bases respectively, with 11 bases between them. Germline lookup yields CDR1 MDHEN and CDR2 SYDVKM. The CDR3 region is CASSFSGPPNYGYTF. In DNA form, the CDR3 reads TGTGCCAGCAGTTTTAGCGGACCGCCTAACTATGGCTACACCTTC.

V usage is TRBV9 and J usage is TRBJ2-1, with no clear D. The CDR3 contains 14 residues. V shed 0 bases and J shed 7 bases, with 11 bases lying between them. Germline CDR1 reads SGDLS; CDR2 reads YYNGEE. The CDR3 DNA is TGTGCCAGCAGCGTAGCCTTCTACGGTAATGAGCAGTTCTTC. Its protein is CASSVAFYGNEQFF.

The chain combines TRBV19 with TRBJ2-5; a possible D gene is TRBD1 (6 bases). The CDR3 runs to 15 residues. V shed 5 bases and J shed 5 bases, with 18 bases lying between them. Germline V gives CDR1 LNHDA, CDR2 SQIVND (reference sequence). The CDR3, as DNA: TGTGCCAGTAGTGAGCAGGGACACAAAAGGGAGACCCAGTACTTC. Translated, it gives CASSEQGHKRETQYF.

In this sample, this clone turned up once. The chain has TRBV12-3 or TRBV12-4 and TRBJ2-7, with 9 bases lining up with TRBD2. The V and J ends lost 5 bases and 6 bases, in that order; junction bases with no gene match: 5. This CDR3 spans 13 amino acids. CDR3 sequence: CASSPDSGGEQYF. CDR3 coding DNA: TGTGCCAGCAGTCCGGATAGCGGGGGCGAGCAGTACTTC.